These 2 T cell receptor beta chains were sequenced from one sample in a study of cytomegalovirus exposure and HLA in healthy donors. Primers: 60 Vbeta forward and 13 Jbeta reverse. Data came from immunoSEQ multiplex PCR; TCRdb stores just in-frame clones and leaves some out. The data hold about 180,000 clones, with around 74% observed a single time. Sequenced sample: PBMCs. These TCRs come from a male donor in good health and CMV-seronegative.

The V and J genes are TRBV11-2 and TRBJ2-7; 8 bases are a match to TRBD1. Germline CDR1 is SGHAT and CDR2 is FQNNGV. V shed 7 bases and J 4 bases; nucleotides not matched to a gene: 9. The CDR3 consists of 14 residues. The CDR3 nucleotides read TGTGCCAGCACCACGCTACAGGGGGGATACGAGCAGTACTTC. Translation gives CASTTLQGGYEQYF.

In this sample, this clone turned up a few times. The CDR3 sequence: CASSLVTTSGSSYEQYF. CDR3 DNA: TGCGCCAGCAGCTTGGTCACGACTAGCGGGAGCTCCTACGAGCAGTACTTC. The rearrangement joins TRBV5-1 to TRBJ2-7, with 12 bases that match TRBD2. Germline V gene sequence: CDR1 SGHRS, CDR2 YFSETQ. The J segment lost 0 bases and the V segment lost 0 bases, leaving 4 bases of the junction unmatched. CDR3 length: 17 residues. The full variable domain, in which reference TRBV5-1 and TRBJ2-7 provide the parts outside the CDR3, is KAGVTQTPRYLIKTRGQQVTLSCSPISGHRSVSWYQQTPGQGLQFLFEYFSETQRNKGNFPGRFSGRQFSNSRSEMNVSTLELGDSALYLCASSLVTTSGSSYEQYFGPGTRLTVT.